This TCR beta chain came from a study of a mutant IDH1 vaccine in newly diagnosed glioma. Germline lookup yields CDR1 MNHEY and CDR2 SVGAGI. Between the trimmed V and J ends, which lost 5 bases and 2 bases, there was a span of 13 bases. The CDR3 is made up of 15 amino acids. Produced via immunoSEQ multiplex PCR; TCRdb's table is partial and in-frame only. Among approximately 47,000 clones, around 90% were seen once, and the ten largest hold 5% to 7%. This clone is a singleton in its sample. Its matching antigen is unknown. Time point specified: week 35, safety follow-up. Topical imiquimod was applied with each vaccine dose, which held 300 ug of mutant IDH1 20-mer peptide.

The sequencing used PBMCs, collected from a glioma patient whose treatment included an IDH1 peptide vaccine. V gene TRBV6-5 combines with J gene TRBJ1-5, with a weak D call TRBD1 (5 bases). The sequence came from a woman in her thirties or forties with glioma. The CDR3 region has the DNA TGTGCCAGCAGTCGGAACCAGGGAGGCAATCAGCCCCAGCATTTT. This translates into CASSRNQGGNQPQHF.